This T cell receptor (beta chain) was sequenced during a study of identical twins. Study-level points and caveats: While abundant cord blood beta clonotypes carried fewer insertions, memory repertoires showed no such pattern. The authors noted that invariant MAIT and iNKT cells could partly confound zero-insertion analyses. Twins' surplus sharing was weaker for beta out-of-frame sequences.

TCRdb redid the calling of the 5' RACE reads with MiXCR, one entry per CDR3 protein. The repertoire holds under 900,000 distinct CDR3 sequences, with roughly an eighth as singletons. There are a few counts of this clonotype. Its antigen remains unidentified. Everyone who gave samples was a healthy Caucasian. These same records also appear under a second study, on yellow fever vaccine responses in identical twins.

This sequence was found in a woman between 18 and 29 years old in good health. Sample: PBMCs.

CDR3 protein: CATAGQQLNEKLFF. The CDR3 DNA is TGTGCGACAGCGGGACAGCAGCTTAATGAAAAACTGTTTTTT. The V and J genes are TRBV6-1 and TRBJ1-4, with 7 bases lining up with TRBD1. There are 14 residues in the CDR3. Germline loops: CDR1 MNHNS, CDR2 SASEGT.